A selection of T cell receptor beta chains follows, all from one sample in a study of CD8 T cells in Susac syndrome. From the immunoSEQ multiplex PCR reads, TCRdb called clonotypes with MiXCR, one entry per CDR3 protein. Of about 210,000 distinct CDR3 sequences in the sample, nearly 97% were seen once. Sequenced sample: CD4+ T cells from PBMCs. The receptors derive from a human donor with multiple sclerosis. CDR3s include the opening cysteine and the closing phenylalanine or tryptophan. D genes are given only for firm matches.

16,NA,TRBV14,TRBJ2-1,CASSPRVGGKHNEQFF,TGTGCCAGCAGCCCCCGGGTTGGGGGGAAGCACAATGAGCAGTTCTTC
15,TRBD1,TRBV28,TRBJ2-3,CASRGEQGRTDTQYF,TGTGCCAGCAGGGGGGAACAGGGGCGCACAGATACGCAGTATTTT
13,NA,TRBV19,TRBJ2-3,CASSDPMTDTQYF,TGTGCCAGTAGCGACCCGATGACAGATACGCAGTATTTT
15,TRBD1,TRBV28,TRBJ1-2,CASSFSDRGNYGYTF,TGTGCCAGCAGTTTTTCGGACAGGGGAAACTATGGCTACACCTTC
11,NA,TRBV20-1,TRBJ2-1,CSARDAREQFF,TGCAGTGCTAGAGATGCGCGGGAGCAGTTCTTC
13,NA,TRBV24-1,TRBJ1-2,CATSDTETDGYTF,TGTGCCACCAGTGATACAGAGACGGATGGCTACACCTTC
13,TRBD1,TRBV29-1,TRBJ1-2,CSVEGQGVGGYTF,TGCAGCGTTGAAGGCCAGGGGGTGGGAGGCTACACCTTC
12,NA,TRBV27,TRBJ1-5,CASGQGNQPQHF,TGTGCCAGCGGGCAGGGTAATCAGCCCCAGCATTTT
14,NA,TRBV29-1,TRBJ1-1,CSVDGGDRGGEAFF,TGCAGCGTTGACGGGGGTGATCGGGGCGGAGAAGCTTTCTTT
13,NA,TRBV11-2,TRBJ2-7,CASSTHASYEQYF,TGTGCCAGCAGCACCCATGCCTCCTACGAGCAGTACTTC
15,TRBD1,TRBV4-1,TRBJ2-7,CASSQVQGATYEQYF,TGCGCCAGCAGCCAAGTTCAGGGGGCTACCTACGAGCAGTACTTC